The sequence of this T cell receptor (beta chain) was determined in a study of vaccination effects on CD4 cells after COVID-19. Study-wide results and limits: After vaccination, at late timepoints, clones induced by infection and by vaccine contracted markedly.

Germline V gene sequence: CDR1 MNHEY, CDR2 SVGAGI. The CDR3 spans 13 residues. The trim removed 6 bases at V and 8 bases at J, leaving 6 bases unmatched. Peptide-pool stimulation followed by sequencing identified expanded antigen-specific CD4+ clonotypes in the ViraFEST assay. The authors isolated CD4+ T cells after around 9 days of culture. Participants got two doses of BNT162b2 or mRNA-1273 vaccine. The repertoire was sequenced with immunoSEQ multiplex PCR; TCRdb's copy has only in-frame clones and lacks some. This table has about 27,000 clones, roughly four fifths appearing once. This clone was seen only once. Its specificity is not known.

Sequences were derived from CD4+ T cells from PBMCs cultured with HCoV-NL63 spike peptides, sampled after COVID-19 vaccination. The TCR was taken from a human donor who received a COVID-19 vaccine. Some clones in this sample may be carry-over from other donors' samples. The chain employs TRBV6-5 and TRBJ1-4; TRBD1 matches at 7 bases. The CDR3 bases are TGTGCCAGCAGATACACAGGGGTGGAAAAACTGTTTTTT. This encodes CASRYTGVEKLFF.